A single sample gave rise to the 11 T cell receptor beta chains below, sequenced in a study of siplizumab effects on memory and regulatory T cells. Clones were sequenced by immunoSEQ multiplex PCR, and TCRdb holds only the in-frame ones, with some missing. This table holds 62,000 or so clones, 70% to 90% found once. The specimen was memory CD4+ T cells sorted from blood. These TCRs come from a human donor in good health.

The rearrangement links TRBV5-1 to TRBJ2-3; no definite D call. This CDR3 contains 14 residues. Germline V gene sequence: CDR1 SGHRS, CDR2 YFSETQ. V gave up 0 bases and J gave up 2 bases, with 7 bases separating them. CDR3 amino acids: CASSLGTLTDTQYF. The CDR3 DNA is TGCGCCAGCAGCTTGGGGACCCTCACAGATACGCAGTATTTT.

The chain has TRBV25-1 and TRBJ2-7; D is unclear. The V and J ends lost 5 bases and 1 base respectively, with 6 bases between them. Germline V gene data show CDR1 as MGHDK and CDR2 as SYGVNS. This CDR3 is 12 amino acids long. The CDR3 is CASSYQSYEQYF. The CDR3 bases are TGTGCCAGCAGTTATCAGTCCTACGAGCAGTACTTC.

This chain joins TRBV10-1 and TRBJ2-7; TRBD2 aligns across 15 bases. Trimming took 0 bases from V and 2 from J; bases not matched to a gene: 5. CDR1 is WNHNN and CDR2 is SYGVQD in the germline V gene (reference sequence). This CDR3 has 18 residues. DNA of the CDR3: TGCGCCAGCAGTGAGTCGAGGGGACTAGCGGGAGGAACCTACGAGCAGTACTTC. This translates into CASSESRGLAGGTYEQYF.

The rearrangement links TRBV6-1 to TRBJ2-7; TRBD1 aligns across 7 bases. There are 15 residues in the CDR3. After removal of 0 bases from V and 2 bases from J, the junction contained 4 bases not matched to a gene. Germline V gene data show CDR1 as MNHNS and CDR2 as SASEGT. CDR3 protein: CASSEADRIAYEQYF. CDR3 bases: TGTGCCAGCAGTGAAGCGGACAGGATAGCCTACGAGCAGTACTTC.

This chain connects TRBV2 to TRBJ2-5; D remains unclear. V lost 6 bases and J 4 bases, leaving 15 bases between the germline ends. Germline V gene sequence: CDR1 SNHLY, CDR2 FYNNEI. This CDR3 has 14 residues. CDR3 residues: CASSRTGWRETQYF. As DNA, the CDR3 is TGTGCCAGCAGCCGGACCGGGTGGAGAGAGACCCAGTACTTC.

The V gene is TRBV18, the J gene TRBJ2-3, with D unclear. This CDR3 is built from 13 residues. Trimming removed 5 bases from V and 0 bases from J, with 6 bases in between. Germline V gene sequence: CDR1 KGHSH, CDR2 LQKENI. The CDR3 nucleotides are TGTGCCAGCTCAGACTTAAGCACAGATACGCAGTATTTT. Its protein is CASSDLSTDTQYF.

The chain links TRBV9 to TRBJ2-3, with D unclear. Trimming pared 1 base from V and 4 bases from J, leaving 7 bases between. Germline V lookup: CDR1 SGDLS, CDR2 YYNGEE. The CDR3 spans 13 residues. CDR3: CASSVRFADTQYF. The CDR3 coding sequence is TGTGCCAGCAGCGTAAGGTTCGCAGATACGCAGTATTTT.

CDR3 nucleotides: TGTGCCAGCAGTGTATGGGCGGACAGTAATCAGCCCCAGCATTTT. Translating gives CASSVWADSNQPQHF. The chain has TRBV6-4 and TRBJ1-5, with a tentative D call TRBD1 (6 bases). V lost 4 bases to trimming and J lost 4 bases, with 14 bases between them. Germline values: CDR1 MRHNA, CDR2 SNTAGT. The CDR3 runs 15 residues.

This clone has a single count. This rearrangement joins TRBV1 to TRBJ2-3; the D call of TRBD1 is as the table states it, not checked on the DNA. TRBV1 is described as a pseudogene. CDR3 size: 13 residues. CDR3: CTSQDRGTDTQYF. The DNA for the CDR3 is TGCACCAGCCAGGACAGGGGTACAGATACGCAGTATTTT.

The chain links TRBV11-1 to TRBJ2-5; 7 nucleotides match TRBD1. Germline V gives CDR1 SGHAT, CDR2 FQDESV (reference sequence). The V and J ends lost 5 bases and 4 bases, in that order; junction bases with no gene match: 13. This CDR3 is built from 16 residues. As DNA, the CDR3 is TGTGCCAGCAGCCCCAGGGACAGTGGGGTCAGAGAGACCCAGTACTTC. This codes for CASSPRDSGVRETQYF.

V usage is TRBV25-1 and J usage is TRBJ2-1; D is perhaps TRBD2 (5 bases). The V end was cut by 9 bases, the J end by 12 bases, with 21 bases between. Looked up from germline, CDR1 is MGHDK and CDR2 is SYGVNS. The CDR3 is 13 amino acids. This chain's CDR3 is CASSVGVKWGQFF. The CDR3 nucleotides are TGTGCCAGTTCGGTCGGGGTCAAATGGGGGCAGTTCTTC.